The entry below describes one TCR beta chain. Its antigen is still unknown. The input lacks base qualities; no much larger clone sits a single base away. These data originate in a study of T cells in Graves' hyperthyroidism and ophthalmopathy (dated by TCRdb to about 2019). About the investigation overall: Peripheral blood samples were taken at initial diagnosis, before any treatment was given. To identify distinguishing TCR V-J signatures, a discovery cohort of some 100 patients was used, comprising approximately 40 with Graves' ophthalmopathy and around 60 with stable Graves' hyperthyroidism. An independent validation cohort of around 19 hyperthyroidism patients and 17 patients who later progressed to ophthalmopathy tested prospective prediction of ophthalmopathy. The 75 to 100 discovery patients were randomly split 7:3 into training and test sets. In more than five Graves' hyperthyroidism patients, the study also compared T-cell repertoires from thyroid tissue with T-cell repertoires from blood. Once sampling was done, hyperthyroidism patients were given methimazole at a starting dose of 30 mg daily, whereas ophthalmopathy patients were given high-dose intravenous methylprednisolone. The paper reports TCR Vbeta CDR3 sequencing of approximately 140 peripheral blood samples: 43 ophthalmopathy, some 80 hyperthyroidism and about 17 progressor patients.

Here is what the overall study found, with its caveats: Sample size was not statistically predetermined, and blinding of investigators to group allocation was not performed. Most expanded thyroid clonotypes (frequency above 0.001) were also detected in blood, suggesting blood repertoires may reflect thyroid immune responses. During validation, the model predicted progression to ophthalmopathy a median of approximately 6 months ahead of onset, with around 71% sensitivity and 72% to 80% specificity. A 13 V-J signature model separated ophthalmopathy from stable hyperthyroidism, with roughly 88% sensitivity and 81.08% specificity in cross-validation and 80%/75% in testing.

The germline V gene specifies SNHLY as CDR1 and FYNNEI as CDR2. There are 15 amino acids in the CDR3, from cysteine to phenylalanine inclusive. The only DNA kept is the CDR3, 45 bases in frame from the first base. V was cut back by 6 bases and J by 0 bases, leaving a gap of 14 bases between them. Hyperthyroidism patients were newly diagnosed, with disease duration under 2 months, and aged 18 to 65 years. Exclusion was applied to patients with uncontrolled infections, other autoimmune diseases, pregnancy or lactation. Diagnoses were established on the basis of clinical symptoms, serum thyroxine and TRAb, thyroid ultrasound, and orbital computed tomography. Blood from progressor patients was drawn when they were first diagnosed with hyperthyroidism, before any ophthalmopathy symptoms appeared. Ficoll-Paque density gradient centrifugation was used to isolate PBMCs from approximately 10 ml of fresh peripheral blood. Progressor patients were first diagnosed with Graves' hyperthyroidism and then developed ophthalmopathy during follow-up. Total RNA was extracted using Trizol reagent, and RNA quality was assessed on an Agilent 2100 Bioanalyzer.

The TCR beta CDR3 regions were amplified from RNA transcripts. For the first round of RT-PCR on the TCR CDR3, the HTBI primer set was used together with the Qiagen OneStep RT-PCR kit. Libraries were constructed in a second round of multiplex PCR, after which size selection and purification were carried out. The libraries were sequenced on an Illumina HiSeq2000 using paired-end 100 bp reads. Regarding the original processing steps: SOAPnuke was used to process the raw data, with reads discarded if the reads contained adapters or uncalled bases, had a mean Phred below 15, or lacked an exact constant-primer or identifier match. High-quality paired reads were merged with COPE v1.2.5, and unique nucleotide sequences were defined as clonotypes. Clonotypes were aligned to IMGT TRBV, TRBD and TRBJ reference segments using MiTCR v1.1. The analysis included only V-J combinations with a frequency above 0.0001, which together covered 99% to 99.2% of the repertoires. The TCS score was defined as the ratio of F50 (clonal expansion) to E x V (chaos), calculated using BLOSUM62-based TCRdist between CDR3 peptides within each V-J. Welch's t-statistics and random forest reduced 500 to 650 V-J features to some 14, which were used in a naive Bayes classifier (R e1071). Starting from the raw public reads, TCRdb applied fastp trimming at Q25, assembled clones with MiXCR and retained in-frame beta chains. Every entry covers one CDR3 protein and lists the most common genes and DNA from its rows. TCRdb, not the original authors, processed these V and J calls. This sample comprises roughly 580,000 distinct CDR3 sequences, about 15% of them detected only once. 5.8% of the sample rests with the top ten.

This TCR derives from a woman aged 25 to 39 with Graves' hyperthyroidism that later progressed to Graves' ophthalmopathy. The V and J genes are TRBV2 and TRBJ1-2; the D gene assignment is ambiguous. The sequencing input was blood. DNA sequence: TGTGCCAGCAGACCGGACGGCGTCTCTAACTATGGCTACACCTTC. Its translation reads: CASRPDGVSNYGYTF.